This T cell receptor beta chain is drawn from a study of preoperative IRX-2 immunotherapy in early breast cancer. Germline CDR1 reads SGHAT; CDR2 reads FQDESV (reference sequence). V dropped 4 bases and J dropped 8; count of bases not matched to a gene: 4. The CDR3 sequence is 12 residues long. Treatment meaning: preoperative locoregional IRX-2 cytokine immunotherapy. Preoperative locoregional IRX-2 cytokine immunotherapy was tested in the phase Ib source study. Profiling relied on immunoSEQ multiplex PCR, and the TCRdb table lists in-frame clones only, not all of them. The sample has tens of thousands of clones, more than 90% seen once. A single count supports this clone.

The clonotype originates from a human donor with breast cancer. V gene TRBV11-1 combines with J gene TRBJ1-1, with TRBD1 matching 7 bases. Sample collection was performed from a patient treated with IRX-2 immunotherapy. The CDR3 DNA follows: TGTGCCAGCAGCTCGGACAGGCGAGAAGCTTTCTTT. Protein: CASSSDRREAFF.